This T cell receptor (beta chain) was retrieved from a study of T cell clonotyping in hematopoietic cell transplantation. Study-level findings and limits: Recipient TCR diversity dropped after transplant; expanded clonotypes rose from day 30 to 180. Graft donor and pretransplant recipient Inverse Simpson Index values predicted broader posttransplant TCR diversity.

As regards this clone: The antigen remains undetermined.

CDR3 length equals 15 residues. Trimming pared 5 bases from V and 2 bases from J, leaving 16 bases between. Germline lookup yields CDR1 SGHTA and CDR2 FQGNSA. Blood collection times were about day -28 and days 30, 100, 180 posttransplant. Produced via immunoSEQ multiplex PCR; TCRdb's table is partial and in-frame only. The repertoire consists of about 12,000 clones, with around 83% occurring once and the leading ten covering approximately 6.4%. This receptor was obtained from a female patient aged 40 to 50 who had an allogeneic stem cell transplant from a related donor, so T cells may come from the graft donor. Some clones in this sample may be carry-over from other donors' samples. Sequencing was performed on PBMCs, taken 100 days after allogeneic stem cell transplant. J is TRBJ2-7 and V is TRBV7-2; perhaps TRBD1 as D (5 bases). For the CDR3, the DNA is TGTGCCAGCAGCCGAGGTCGTGACAGTACCTACGAGCAGTACTTC. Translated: CASSRGRDSTYEQYF.